This T cell receptor beta chain was sequenced for a study of blood T cell repertoires in COVID-19. Background on the study: Acute and convalescent COVID-19 samples came from the United States, Italy and Spain.

It was during active infection that Seattle patients were enrolled and then longitudinally followed. Sequenced by immunoSEQ multiplex PCR; TCRdb stores in-frame clones only, minus some. The sample lists around 190,000 clones; roughly 80% were seen once. The receptor's source is a woman aged 60-70 years with COVID-19, enrolled during active disease. Sequences were obtained from peripheral blood.

Here the CDR3 reads CASSRTVNTDTQYF. The CDR3 nucleotides read TGTGCCAGCAGCCGGACAGTAAACACAGATACGCAGTATTTT. The chain employs TRBV7-2 and TRBJ2-3, with D tentatively TRBD1 (6 bases). Germline V gene data show CDR1 as SGHTA and CDR2 as FQGNSA. Trimming removed 5 bases at V and 2 bases at J, with 11 bases between. The CDR3 covers 14 residues.